This T cell receptor beta chain was found in a study of regulatory T cells in long-lasting Graves disease. On the study more broadly: Graves' patients with a new diagnosis had received antithyroid drugs under 3 months.

Time point in this sample: newly diagnosed GD, antithyroid drugs for less than 3 months. Extracted RNA from PBMCs served as the source of the TCR library. Graves' disease diagnosis was established per American Thyroid Association guidelines. Trimming shortened V by 5 bases and J by 4 bases, and 17 bases separated the two germline ends. The CDR3 length is 15 residues. Germline CDR1 reads MDHEN; CDR2 reads SYDVKM. Arm-PCR of CDR3 regions and iRepertoire HTBI primers were the basis on which TCR beta libraries were built. Using its own MiXCR run on the multiplex PCR reads, TCRdb lists one record per CDR3 protein. The repertoire consists of just over 600,000 distinct CDR3 sequences, with around 17% occurring once and the leading ten covering 18%. A few counts support this clonotype. These data are also associated with another study on T cells in Graves' hyperthyroidism and ophthalmopathy. This second report adds: Across 18 months, stable Graves' hyperthyroidism was marked by no progression to ophthalmopathy.

The rearrangement joins TRBV28 to TRBJ1-2; D gene uncertain. This sequence was found in a woman aged 25 to 45 with Graves disease. Source: peripheral blood mononuclear cells (PBMCs), taken at new diagnosis, from a patient treated with antithyroid drugs. CDR3 loop: CASSPHTSMTYGYTF. CDR3 DNA: TGTGCCAGCAGTCCCCATACTTCAATGACCTATGGCTACACCTTC.